This TCR beta chain was identified in a study of cytomegalovirus exposure and HLA in healthy donors. Findings of the study overall: A previous analysis found most TCR beta V segments productive roughly 87% or roughly 30% of the time. Rates of TCR association differed by HLA locus in a later analysis, with DRB1 highest and HLA-C lowest. Some 150 TCR beta chains were listed as cytomegalovirus-associated.

To note about this clone: Its antigen remains unknown.

The CDR3 contains 15 residues. Germline-derived CDR1 and CDR2 are LGHNA and YNFKEQ. V lost 0 bases and J lost 4; bases outside the gene matches: 5. Donors were ostensibly healthy at sampling, although undocumented immune exposures were probable. The PCR employed 60 Vbeta primers together with 13 Jbeta primers. The protocol was immunoSEQ multiplex PCR, while the TCRdb copy is restricted to in-frame clones and leaves out a portion. This table has around 50,000 clones, around 82% appearing once. The sequenced sample consisted of PBMCs. The chain recombines TRBV4-2 with TRBJ2-7; 8 nucleotides align to TRBD1. The sequence was obtained from a man younger than 45 in good health and CMV-seropositive. This chain's CDR3 is CASSQDPDRAYEQYF. In nucleotides, the CDR3 is TGTGCCAGCAGCCAAGATCCGGACAGGGCATACGAGCAGTACTTC.